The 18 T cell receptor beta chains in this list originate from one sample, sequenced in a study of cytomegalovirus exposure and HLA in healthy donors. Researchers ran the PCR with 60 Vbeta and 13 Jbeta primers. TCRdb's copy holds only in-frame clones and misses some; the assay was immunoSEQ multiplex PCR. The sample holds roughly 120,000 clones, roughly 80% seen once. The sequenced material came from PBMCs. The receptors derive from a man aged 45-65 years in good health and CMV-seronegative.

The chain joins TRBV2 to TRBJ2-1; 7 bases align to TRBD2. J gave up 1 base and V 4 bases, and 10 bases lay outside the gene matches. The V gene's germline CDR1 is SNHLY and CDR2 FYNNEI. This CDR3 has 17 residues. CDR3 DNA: TGTGCCAGCAGTGTCCCTTTAGCGGGTTCTTCCTACAATGAGCAGTTCTTC. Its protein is CASSVPLAGSSYNEQFF.

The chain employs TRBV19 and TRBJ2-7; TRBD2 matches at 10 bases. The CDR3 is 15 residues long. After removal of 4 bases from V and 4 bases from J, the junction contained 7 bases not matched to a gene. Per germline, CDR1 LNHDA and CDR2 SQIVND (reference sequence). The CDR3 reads CASSSDSGRRYEQYF. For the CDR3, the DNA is TGTGCCAGTAGTAGCGATAGCGGGAGGAGGTACGAGCAGTACTTC.

The CDR3 DNA reads as TGTGCCACCAGCCTCGCGGGGGCCGGTACGCAGTATTTT. Translated, it gives CATSLAGAGTQYF. The chain couples TRBV15 to TRBJ2-3; D may be TRBD2 (7 bases). Per the germline V gene, CDR1 is LNHNV and CDR2 is YYDKDF (reference sequence). V was trimmed by 5 bases and J by 8 bases, leaving 14 bases between them. This CDR3 contains 13 residues.

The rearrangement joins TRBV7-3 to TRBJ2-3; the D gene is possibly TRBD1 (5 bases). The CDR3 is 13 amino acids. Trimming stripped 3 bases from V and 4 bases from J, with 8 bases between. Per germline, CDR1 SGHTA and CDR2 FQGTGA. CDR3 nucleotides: TGTGCCAGCAGCTTTAGGGGCGCAGATACGCAGTATTTT. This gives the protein CASSFRGADTQYF.

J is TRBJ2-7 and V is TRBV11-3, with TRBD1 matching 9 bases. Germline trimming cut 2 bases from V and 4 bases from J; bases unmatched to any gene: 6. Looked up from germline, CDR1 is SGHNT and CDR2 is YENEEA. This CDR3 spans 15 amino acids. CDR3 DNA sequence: TGTGCCAGCAGCTTATCGGGACAGGGTGATTACGAGCAGTACTTC. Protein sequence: CASSLSGQGDYEQYF.

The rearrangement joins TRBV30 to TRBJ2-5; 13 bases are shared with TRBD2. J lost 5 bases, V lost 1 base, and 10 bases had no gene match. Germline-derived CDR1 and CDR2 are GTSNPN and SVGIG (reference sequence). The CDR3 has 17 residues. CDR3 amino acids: CAWSDGTSGVSTETQYF. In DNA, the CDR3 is TGTGCCTGGAGTGACGGGACTAGCGGGGTTTCTACGGAGACCCAGTACTTC.

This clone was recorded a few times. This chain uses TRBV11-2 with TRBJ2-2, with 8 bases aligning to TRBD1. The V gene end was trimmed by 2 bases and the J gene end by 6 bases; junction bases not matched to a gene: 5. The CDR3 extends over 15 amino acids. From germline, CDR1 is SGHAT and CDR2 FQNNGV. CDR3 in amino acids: CASSLRQGLAGELFF. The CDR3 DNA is TGTGCCAGCAGCTTAAGACAGGGGTTGGCCGGGGAGCTGTTTTTT.

The CDR3 DNA sequence: TGTGCCAGCAGCTTGGCCTCGGGGGACCAAGATGAGCAGTTCTTC. Its protein product is CASSLASGDQDEQFF. V and J are TRBV5-6 and TRBJ2-1, with D perhaps matching TRBD2 (6 bases). This CDR3 has 15 amino acids. The ends were cut back, 0 bases at V and 8 bases at J, with 15 bases in the middle. Per the germline V gene, CDR1 is SGHDT and CDR2 is YYEEEE. The full variable domain, rest sourced from reference TRBV5-6 and TRBJ2-1, is DAGVTQSPTHLIKTRGQQVTLRCSPKSGHDTVSWYQQALGQGPQFIFQYYEEEERQRGNFPDRFSGHQFPNYSSELNVNALLLGDSALYLCASSLASGDQDEQFFGPGTRLTVL.

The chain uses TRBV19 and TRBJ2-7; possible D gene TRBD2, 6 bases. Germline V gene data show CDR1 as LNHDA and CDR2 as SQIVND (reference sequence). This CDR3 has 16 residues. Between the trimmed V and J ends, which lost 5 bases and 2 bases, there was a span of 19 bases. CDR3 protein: CASSPSGTLPAYEQYF. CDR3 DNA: TGTGCCAGTAGTCCTTCCGGGACTCTGCCGGCCTACGAGCAGTACTTC.

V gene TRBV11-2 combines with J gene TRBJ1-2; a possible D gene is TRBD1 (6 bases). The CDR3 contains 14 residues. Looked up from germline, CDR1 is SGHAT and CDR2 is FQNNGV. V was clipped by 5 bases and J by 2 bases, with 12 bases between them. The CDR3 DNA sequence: TGTGCCAGCAGCCGGACAGAGAACAACTATGGCTACACCTTC. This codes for CASSRTENNYGYTF.

CDR3 sequence (DNA): TGTGCCAGCAGCTTAGGGGGAGGGAACACTGAAGCTTTCTTT. It specifies CASSLGGGNTEAFF. The chain joins TRBV11-3 to TRBJ1-1; D remains ambiguous. CDR1 is SGHNT and CDR2 is YENEEA in the germline V gene. This CDR3 has 14 amino acids. V gave up 1 base and J gave up 1 base, with 7 bases separating them.

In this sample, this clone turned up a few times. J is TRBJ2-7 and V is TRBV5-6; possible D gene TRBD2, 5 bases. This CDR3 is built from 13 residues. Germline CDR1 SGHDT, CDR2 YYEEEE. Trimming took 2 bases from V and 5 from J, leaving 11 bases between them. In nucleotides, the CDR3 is TGTGCCAGCAGCTTCGTAGCGAGAGACGAGCAGTACTTC. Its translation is CASSFVARDEQYF.

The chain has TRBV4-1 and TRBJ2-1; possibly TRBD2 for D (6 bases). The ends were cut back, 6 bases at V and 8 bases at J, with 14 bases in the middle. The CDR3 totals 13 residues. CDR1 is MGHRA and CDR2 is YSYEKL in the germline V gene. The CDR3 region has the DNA TGCGCCAGCAGGTTTGCGGGGACGGATGAGCAGTTCTTC. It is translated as CASRFAGTDEQFF.

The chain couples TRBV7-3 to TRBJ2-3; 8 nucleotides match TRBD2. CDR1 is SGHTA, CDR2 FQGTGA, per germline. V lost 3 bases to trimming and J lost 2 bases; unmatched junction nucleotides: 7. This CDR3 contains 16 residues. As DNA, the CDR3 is TGTGCCAGCAGCTTCAGCGGGAGTAGGTCCACAGATACGCAGTATTTT. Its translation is CASSFSGSRSTDTQYF.

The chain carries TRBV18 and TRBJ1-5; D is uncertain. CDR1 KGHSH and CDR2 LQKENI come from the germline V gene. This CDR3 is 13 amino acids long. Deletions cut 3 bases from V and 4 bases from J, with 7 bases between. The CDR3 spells CASSPDFNQPQHF. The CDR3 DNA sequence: TGTGCCAGCTCACCCGACTTTAATCAGCCCCAGCATTTT.

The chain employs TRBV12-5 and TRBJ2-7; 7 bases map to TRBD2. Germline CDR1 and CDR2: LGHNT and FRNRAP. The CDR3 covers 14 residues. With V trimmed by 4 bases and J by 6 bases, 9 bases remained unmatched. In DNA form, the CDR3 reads TGTGCTAGTGGTTATTTGGGCGGGAGAAGCGAGCAGTACTTC. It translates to CASGYLGGRSEQYF.

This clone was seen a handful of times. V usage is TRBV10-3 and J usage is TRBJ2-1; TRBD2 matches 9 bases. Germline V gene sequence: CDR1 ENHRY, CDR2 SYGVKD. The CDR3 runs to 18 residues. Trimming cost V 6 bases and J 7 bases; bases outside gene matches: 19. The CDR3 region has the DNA TGTGCCATCAGGGGGGGGCAGGGACTGGGACTAGCCTCGAATGAGCAGTTCTTC. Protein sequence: CAIRGGQGLGLASNEQFF.

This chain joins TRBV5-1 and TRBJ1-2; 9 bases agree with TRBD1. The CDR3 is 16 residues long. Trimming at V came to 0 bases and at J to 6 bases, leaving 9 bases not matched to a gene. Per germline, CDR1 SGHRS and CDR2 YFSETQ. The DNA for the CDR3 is TGCGCCAGCAGCTTGGGAGTGGGTACAGGGGGCGATGGCTACACCTTC. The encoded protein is CASSLGVGTGGDGYTF.